The clone carrying this TCR beta chain came up many times. This entry is derived from a study of human T cells and chemical hapten exposure. Each CDR3 protein is one row after TCRdb ran MiXCR on the RACE reads. The sample comprises roughly 86,000 distinct CDR3 sequences, about 10% of which are singletons, and about 2.4% rests with the top ten. As for time point: patch test 1, 2 weeks after DPC sensitization. Treatment in this sample: therapeutic diphenylcyclopropenone sensitization with weekly scalp DPC. With 0 bases removed from V and 8 bases from J, the gap between germline ends came to 14 bases. CDR3 length: 16 residues. Germline CDR1 is LGHNA and CDR2 is YSLEER.

The receptor was isolated from a man aged 35 to 55 with alopecia areata. Some clones in this sample may be carry-over from other donors' samples. The chain carries TRBV4-3 and TRBJ1-6; D not resolved. The sample here was whole blood, taken in connection with sensitization to the hapten diphenylcyclopropenone (DPC). CDR3 protein: CASSQDLIRVDSPLHF. The CDR3 nucleotides read TGCGCCAGCAGCCAAGATCTGATCCGCGTTGATTCACCCCTCCACTTT.